The present entry profiles one T cell receptor (beta chain) with its context. Germline CDR1 is SQVTM and CDR2 is ANQGSEA. Trimming cost V 3 bases and J 4 bases; bases outside gene matches: 8. This CDR3 is built from 14 residues. The patients chosen for sequencing had shown expansion of CD8+CD57+ cells (detected by flow cytometry). Untreated patients provided the blood samples, with no therapy given before sampling. TCR beta VDJ and CDR3 were profiled, and genomic DNA was the template. Each CDR3 protein is one row after TCRdb ran MiXCR on the reads. The profile shows about 160,000 distinct CDR3 sequences, around 75% of them singletons. The record originates from a study of CD8+CD57+ T cells in acquired aplastic anemia.

The rearrangement uses TRBV29-1 and TRBJ2-7, with 8 bases matching TRBD1. The receptor was derived from a human donor with aplastic anemia. The sequenced sample was sorted CD4+, CD8+, or CD8+CD57+ T cells (not recorded which) from PBMCs. DNA for the CDR3: TGCAGCGTTGAGGACAGGGCTGTCGGGTACGAGCAGTACTTC. Amino acids: CSVEDRAVGYEQYF.